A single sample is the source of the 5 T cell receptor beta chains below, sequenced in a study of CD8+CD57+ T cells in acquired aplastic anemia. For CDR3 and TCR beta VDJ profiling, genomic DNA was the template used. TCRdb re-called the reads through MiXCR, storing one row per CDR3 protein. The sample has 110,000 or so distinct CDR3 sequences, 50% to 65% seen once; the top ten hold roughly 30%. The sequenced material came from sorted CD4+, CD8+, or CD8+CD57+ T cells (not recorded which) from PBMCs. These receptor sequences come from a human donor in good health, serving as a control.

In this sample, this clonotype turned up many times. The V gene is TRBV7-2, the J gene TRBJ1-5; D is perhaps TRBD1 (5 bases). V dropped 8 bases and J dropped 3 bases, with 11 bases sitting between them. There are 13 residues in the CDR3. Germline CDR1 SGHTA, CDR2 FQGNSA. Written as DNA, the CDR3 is TGTGCCAGCGGAGGGGCCCCCAATCAGCCCCAGCATTTT. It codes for CASGGAPNQPQHF.

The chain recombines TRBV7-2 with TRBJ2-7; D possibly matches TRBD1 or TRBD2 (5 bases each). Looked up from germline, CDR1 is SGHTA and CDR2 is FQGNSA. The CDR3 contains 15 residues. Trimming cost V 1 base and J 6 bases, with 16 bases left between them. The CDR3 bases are TGTGCCAGCAGCTTAGGAGGGGCAGGGCTAGGCGAGCAGTACTTC. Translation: CASSLGGAGLGEQYF.

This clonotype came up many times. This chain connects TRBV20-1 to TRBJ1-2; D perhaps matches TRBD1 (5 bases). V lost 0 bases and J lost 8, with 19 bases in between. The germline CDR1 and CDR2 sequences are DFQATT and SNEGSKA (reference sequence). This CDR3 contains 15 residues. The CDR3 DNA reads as TGCAGTGCTAGAGATCTTCTTCTGGAGGGGCCGGGCTACACCTTC. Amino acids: CSARDLLLEGPGYTF.

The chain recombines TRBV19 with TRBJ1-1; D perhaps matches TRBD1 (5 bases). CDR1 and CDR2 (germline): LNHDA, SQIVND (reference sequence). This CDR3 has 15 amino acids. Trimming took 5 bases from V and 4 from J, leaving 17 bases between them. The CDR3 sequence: CASSPLEGRGTEAFF. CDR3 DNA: TGTGCCAGTAGTCCCCTCGAAGGGAGGGGCACTGAAGCTTTCTTT. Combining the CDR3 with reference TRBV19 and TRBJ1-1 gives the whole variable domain DGGITQSPKYLFRKEGQNVTLSCEQNLNHDAMYWYRQDPGQGLRLIYYSQIVNDFQKGDIAEGYSVSREKKESFPLTVTSAQKNPTAFYLCASSPLEGRGTEAFFGQGTRLTVV.

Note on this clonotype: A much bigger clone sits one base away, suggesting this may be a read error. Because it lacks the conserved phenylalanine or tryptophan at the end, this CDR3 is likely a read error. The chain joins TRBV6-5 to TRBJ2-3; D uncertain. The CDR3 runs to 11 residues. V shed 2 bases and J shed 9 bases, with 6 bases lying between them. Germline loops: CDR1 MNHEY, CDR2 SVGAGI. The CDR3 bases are TGTGCCAGCAGTTACGGGATCACGCAGTATCTT. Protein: CASSYGITQYL.